The sequence of this T cell receptor beta chain was determined in a study of vaccination and CD4 T cells after COVID-19. At the level of the study: Testing by nasal swab PCR showed convalescent patients to be SARS-CoV-2 positive; roughly nine were mild and one was severe. Study-wide findings and caveats: The median proportion of reactive clones detected only post-vaccination in convalescent patients was over 65%.

Indicated treatment: roughly ten-day PBMC culture with coronavirus spike peptide pools or control peptides (ViraFEST assay). The V gene's germline CDR1 is SGHDT and CDR2 YYEEEE. V lost 2 bases and J lost 4, with 9 bases in between. The length of the CDR3 is 13 residues. CD4+ T cells that had been cultured provided DNA sequenced with the Oncomine TCR Beta short-read assay. TCRdb reprocessed the PCR reads with MiXCR, giving one entry per CDR3 protein. Of 3,000 to 4,000 distinct CDR3 sequences listed, 32% are singletons. This clonotype was detected once. Its antigen is still unknown. The chain has TRBV5-6 and TRBJ2-5; D possibly corresponds to TRBD2 (6 bases). The sequence came from a human donor who had recovered from COVID-19. Source material: CD4+ T cells from blood, cultured in vitro. The CDR3: CASSLRGGETQYF. DNA of the CDR3: TGTGCCAGCAGCTTAAGGGGAGGAGAGACCCAGTACTTC.